A selection of T cell receptor beta chains follows, all from one sample in a study of cytomegalovirus exposure and HLA in healthy donors. Sequencing was performed with immunoSEQ multiplex PCR; in TCRdb, only in-frame clones are kept and a portion is missing. Of roughly 99,000 clones in the sample, 75% to 85% are singletons; the top ten hold roughly 3.5%. Sequencing was done on a sample of PBMCs. These receptors originate from a male donor in good health and CMV-seropositive. Each CDR3 is given with its conserved first and last residue. The D gene is left open where the match is weak. Size values are once, few and many counts, or a class for expanded clones, and some rows have none.

clone size	V gene	D gene	J gene	CDR3 protein	CDR3 DNA
few	TRBV4-3	-	TRBJ1-2	CASSQDFGSGGYTF	TGCGCCAGCAGCCAAGATTTCGGATCGGGGGGCTACACCTTC
-	TRBV5-1	TRBD1	TRBJ2-7	CASSWDRGGEQYF	TGCGCCAGCAGCTGGGACAGGGGGGGCGAGCAGTACTTC
-	TRBV9	-	TRBJ1-1	CASSPPSGGRGTEAFF	TGTGCCAGCAGCCCCCCATCGGGGGGGAGAGGGACTGAAGCTTTCTTT
few	TRBV7-8	-	TRBJ1-2	CASAGRTGYGYTF	TGTGCCAGCGCGGGCCGCACGGGATATGGCTACACCTTC
-	TRBV5-8	TRBD1	TRBJ1-1	CASSYRQGRPAFF	TGTGCCAGCAGCTATAGACAGGGTAGGCCGGCTTTCTTT
few	TRBV30	TRBD1	TRBJ2-7	CAWRTGPALEEQYF	TGTGCCTGGAGGACAGGGCCAGCTTTGGAGGAGCAGTACTTC
few	TRBV4-3	-	TRBJ2-2	CASSQDRNTGELFF	TGCGCCAGCAGCCAAGACAGGAACACCGGGGAGCTGTTTTTT
-	TRBV5-6	TRBD1	TRBJ2-3	CASHRGVTDTQYF	TGTGCCAGCCACAGGGGAGTCACAGATACGCAGTATTTT
-	TRBV7-2	TRBD1	TRBJ2-5	CASSPVTGVPPYF	TGTGCCAGCAGCCCCGTGACAGGGGTCCCCCCTTACTTC
-	TRBV12-5	-	TRBJ2-5	CASGLGPPGGAQETQYF	TGTGCTAGTGGTTTGGGACCCCCTGGGGGGGCACAAGAGACCCAGTACTTC
-	TRBV5-1	-	TRBJ2-3	CASSLGGDSTDTQYF	TGCGCCAGCAGCTTGGGTGGAGATTCCACAGATACGCAGTATTTT
-	TRBV19	TRBD2	TRBJ2-5	CASSVNPGLSLQETQYF	TGTGCCAGTAGTGTCAATCCGGGACTATCACTTCAAGAGACCCAGTACTTC
-	TRBV6-5	-	TRBJ1-2	CASSYSGASANYGYTF	TGTGCCAGCAGTTACTCAGGGGCCTCAGCTAACTATGGCTACACCTTC
-	TRBV28	TRBD1	TRBJ1-5	CASMRDREYQPQHF	TGTGCCAGCATGAGGGACAGGGAGTATCAGCCCCAGCATTTT
-	TRBV27	-	TRBJ2-7	CASSLGRGPTYEQYF	TGTGCCAGCAGTTTAGGGAGAGGGCCGACTTACGAGCAGTACTTC